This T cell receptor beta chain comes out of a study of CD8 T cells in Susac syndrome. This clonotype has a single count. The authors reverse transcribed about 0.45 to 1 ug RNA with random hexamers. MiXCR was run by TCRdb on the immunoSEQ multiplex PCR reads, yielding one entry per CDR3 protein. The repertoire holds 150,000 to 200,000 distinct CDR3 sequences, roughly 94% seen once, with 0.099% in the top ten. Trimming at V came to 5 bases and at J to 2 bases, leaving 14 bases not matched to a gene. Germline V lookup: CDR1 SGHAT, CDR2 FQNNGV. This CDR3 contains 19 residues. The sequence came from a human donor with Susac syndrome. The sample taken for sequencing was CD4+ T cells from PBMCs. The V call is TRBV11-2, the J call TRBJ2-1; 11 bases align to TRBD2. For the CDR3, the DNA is TGTGCCAGCAGCCGTTCACTAGCGGGAGACCCTAGGGCCTACAATGAGCAGTTCTTC. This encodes CASSRSLAGDPRAYNEQFF.